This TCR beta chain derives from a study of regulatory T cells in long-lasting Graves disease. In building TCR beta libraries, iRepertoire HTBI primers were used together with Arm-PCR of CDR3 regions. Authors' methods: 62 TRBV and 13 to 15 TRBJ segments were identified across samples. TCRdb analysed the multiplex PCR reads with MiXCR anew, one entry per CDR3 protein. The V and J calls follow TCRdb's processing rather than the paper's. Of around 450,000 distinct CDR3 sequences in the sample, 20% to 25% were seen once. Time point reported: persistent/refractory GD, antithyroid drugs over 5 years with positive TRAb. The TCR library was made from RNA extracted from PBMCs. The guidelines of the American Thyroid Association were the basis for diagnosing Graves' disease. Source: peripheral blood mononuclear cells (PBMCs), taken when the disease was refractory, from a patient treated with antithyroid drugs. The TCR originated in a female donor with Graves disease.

The CDR3 protein is CSADGLAGRSYEQYF. The CDR3 DNA is TGCAGTGCGGATGGACTAGCGGGACGCTCCTACGAGCAGTACTTC. The chain uses TRBV20-1 and TRBJ2-7, with 12 bases identical to TRBD2. The germline CDR1 and CDR2 sequences are DFQATT and SNEGSKA (reference sequence). J was trimmed by 0 bases and V by 6 bases; bases with no gene match: 6. The CDR3 runs 15 residues.